This entry lists 24 T cell receptor beta chains sequenced from one sample in a study of beta chain features in type 1 diabetes. All of the isolated RNA was reverse transcribed, so expressed TCRB transcripts were sequenced. Method: immunoSEQ multiplex PCR; TCRdb's copy keeps in-frame clones and lacks some. Counted here are around 300,000 clones, approximately 10% occurring once; the ten biggest clones make up approximately 0.016%. The sequenced material came from naive CD4+ T cells from blood. The receptor source for this set is a woman aged 25 to 39 in good health.

Concerning this clone itself: Distinct nucleotide sequences in the sample also encode this CDR3. This sequence joins TRBV7-9 and TRBJ2-1; 10 bases agree with TRBD1. Trimming cost V 5 bases and J 3 bases; bases outside gene matches: 4. Per germline, CDR1 SEHNR and CDR2 FQNEAQ (reference sequence). This CDR3 has 15 amino acids. The CDR3 DNA reads as TGTGCCAGCAGCCCGGGACAGGGGAGCTACAATGAGCAGTTCTTC. Its protein product is CASSPGQGSYNEQFF.

The chain is built from TRBV7-9 and TRBJ1-2; TRBD1 aligns across 12 bases. The ends lost 5 bases at V and 4 bases at J; junction bases unmatched: 5. The germline gives CDR1 SEHNR, CDR2 FQNEAQ (reference sequence). The CDR3 extends over 15 amino acids. The CDR3, as DNA: TGTGCCAGCAGCACCGGGACAGGGGGCGTCTATGGCTACACCTTC. Protein: CASSTGTGGVYGYTF.

This clone was detected a few times. The chain links TRBV28 to TRBJ2-5, with 7 bases that match TRBD1. V trimming: 8 bases; J trimming: 6 bases; junction bases outside the gene matches: 12. The CDR3 has 14 residues. Per the germline V gene, CDR1 is MDHEN and CDR2 is SYDVKM. The CDR3 reads CASLSGQDLKTQYF. In nucleotides, the CDR3 is TGTGCCAGCCTCAGCGGACAGGACTTGAAGACCCAGTACTTC.

This sequence joins TRBV2 and TRBJ2-1, with TRBD2 as a possible D gene (5 bases). The V gene lost 5 bases and the J gene lost 9 bases, with 17 bases spanning the gap. The CDR3 extends over 14 amino acids. The germline V gene has CDR1 SNHLY and CDR2 FYNNEI. The CDR3 spells CASSQQGLDREQFF. For the CDR3, the DNA is TGTGCCAGCAGTCAACAAGGACTGGATCGTGAGCAGTTCTTC.

The chain employs TRBV9 and TRBJ2-1, with 9 bases that match TRBD1. The V and J ends lost 3 bases and 0 bases, in that order; junction bases with no gene match: 4. The V gene's germline CDR1 is SGDLS and CDR2 YYNGEE. The CDR3 has 16 amino acids. Here the CDR3 reads CASSAQQGASYNEQFF. DNA of the CDR3: TGTGCCAGCAGCGCTCAACAGGGGGCCTCCTACAATGAGCAGTTCTTC.

V is TRBV5-4 and J is TRBJ2-7, with 8 bases matching TRBD2. V shed 4 bases and J 3 bases; nucleotides not matched to a gene: 6. Germline CDR1 reads SGHNT; CDR2 reads YYREEE (reference sequence). The CDR3 spans 14 residues. The CDR3 loop is CASSNGLAGYEQYF. Here the CDR3 DNA reads TGTGCCAGCAGCAACGGACTAGCTGGCTACGAGCAGTACTTC.

This clone has a handful of counts. The V and J genes are TRBV5-4 and TRBJ1-1; possible D gene TRBD1, 6 bases. V lost 0 bases and J lost 3, with 6 bases in between. Germline-derived CDR1 and CDR2 are SGHNT and YYREEE (reference sequence). The CDR3 spans 13 residues. CDR3 amino acids: CASSLGGHTEAFF. CDR3 in DNA: TGTGCCAGCAGCTTGGGGGGGCACACTGAAGCTTTCTTT.

This clone was detected only a few times. The chain combines TRBV18 with TRBJ1-1; tentative D call: TRBD1 (5 bases). The CDR3 is 15 amino acids. Trimming took 5 bases from V and 3 from J, leaving 16 bases between them. CDR1 KGHSH and CDR2 LQKENI come from the germline V gene. The DNA for the CDR3 is TGTGCCAGCTCATCCGGGGGACTAGCTGACACTGAAGCTTTCTTT. Translation: CASSSGGLADTEAFF.

The CDR3 protein is CAWSVGTAAGGPQHF. DNA of the CDR3: TGTGCCTGGAGTGTAGGGACAGCGGCGGGAGGGCCCCAGCATTTT. The chain employs TRBV30 and TRBJ1-5; 7 nucleotides line up with TRBD1. V was pared by 0 bases and J by 9 bases, with 11 bases of the junction left unmatched. The CDR3 totals 15 residues. Germline CDR1 reads GTSNPN; CDR2 reads SVGIG (reference sequence).

This chain links TRBV19 with TRBJ2-1, with 12 bases fitting TRBD2. This CDR3 contains 16 residues. V was pared by 6 bases and J by 1 base, with 4 bases of the junction left unmatched. Germline CDR1 and CDR2: LNHDA and SQIVND (reference sequence). The CDR3 DNA reads TGTGCCAGTAGCCTACTAGCGGGAGGTTCCTACAATGAGCAGTTCTTC. Amino acids: CASSLLAGGSYNEQFF.

A few counts support this clone. This chain connects TRBV7-2 to TRBJ2-3; D possibly corresponds to TRBD2 (6 bases). Germline lookup yields CDR1 SGHTA and CDR2 FQGNSA. The CDR3 length is 14 residues. The V and J ends lost 4 bases and 1 base respectively, with 9 bases between them. DNA of the CDR3: TGTGCCAGCAGCTGGAGGGGAGGCACAGATACGCAGTATTTT. The encoded protein is CASSWRGGTDTQYF.

This clone was seen a handful of times. The same CDR3 arises from other DNA sequences in this sample as well. The CDR3 sequence: CASSLSSGYEQYF. CDR3 in DNA: TGTGCCAGCAGCCTCTCCTCGGGCTACGAGCAGTACTTC. The V and J genes are TRBV7-2 and TRBJ2-7; D ambiguous. This CDR3 has 13 amino acids. The germline V and J ends were trimmed by 5 bases and 3 bases, with 11 bases remaining between them. Germline V gene lookup returns CDR1 SGHTA and CDR2 FQGNSA.

This clone came up a few times. J is TRBJ2-5 and V is TRBV10-3; weak D call: TRBD1 (6 bases). The V gene lost 2 bases and the J gene lost 2 bases, with 6 bases spanning the gap. The CDR3 has 13 amino acids. The germline V gene has CDR1 ENHRY and CDR2 SYGVKD. The DNA for the CDR3 is TGTGCCATCAGTGAGGGACAGCAAGAGACCCAGTACTTC. Its translation: CAISEGQQETQYF.

This clone was detected only a few times. The chain recombines TRBV30 with TRBJ2-5; 10 positions agree with TRBD2. Germline loops: CDR1 GTSNPN, CDR2 SVGIG (reference sequence). The CDR3 length is 15 residues. Trimming took 2 bases from V and 2 from J; bases not matched to a gene: 5. CDR3 sequence (DNA): TGTGCCTGGAGTCTAGCGGGAGATAATCAAGAGACCCAGTACTTC. It yields the protein CAWSLAGDNQETQYF. The full variable domain, with the rest looked up from reference TRBV30 and TRBJ2-5, is SQTIHQWPATLVQPVGSPLSLECTVEGTSNPNLYWYRQAAGRGLQLLFYSVGIGQISSEVPQNLSASRPQDRQFILSSKKLLLSDSGFYLCAWSLAGDNQETQYFGPGTRLLVL.

This chain links TRBV28 with TRBJ1-1, with 7 nucleotides matching TRBD1. With 2 bases clipped from V and 10 bases from J, the junction kept 4 bases outside the gene matches. This CDR3 region has 12 residues. Germline V CDR1 and CDR2: MDHEN, SYDVKM. In DNA form, the CDR3 reads TGTGCCAGCAGTTTAAGGGGGCTGGGAGCTTTCTTT. This translates into CASSLRGLGAFF.

Only a few counts were recorded for this clone. The V call is TRBV7-2, the J call TRBJ2-1; the match to TRBD2 covers 7 bases. This CDR3 is built from 16 residues. V lost 2 bases to trimming and J lost 9 bases; unmatched junction nucleotides: 13. The germline V gene encodes CDR1 SGHTA and CDR2 FQGNSA. CDR3 DNA: TGTGCCAGCAGCTTAACTACCGGGGTTGGGGGGGGTGAGCAGTTCTTC. Amino acids: CASSLTTGVGGGEQFF.

There are a few counts of this clone. The chain recombines TRBV10-3 with TRBJ2-7, with 10 bases lining up with TRBD1. Per the germline V gene, CDR1 is ENHRY and CDR2 is SYGVKD. The CDR3 is 15 amino acids. J lost 2 bases, V lost 5 bases, and 6 bases had no gene match. The CDR3: CAISSAGTGAYEQYF. CDR3 DNA sequence: TGTGCCATCAGTTCAGCCGGGACAGGGGCCTACGAGCAGTACTTC.

This clone was seen only a few times. The chain uses TRBV28 and TRBJ2-7, with TRBD2 matching 12 bases. V lost 5 bases and J lost 3; bases outside the gene matches: 5. The CDR3 is made up of 15 amino acids. Looked up from germline, CDR1 is MDHEN and CDR2 is SYDVKM. The CDR3 nucleotides are TGTGCCAGCAGTCCGGGACTAGCGGGCCTCTACGAGCAGTACTTC. Translating it yields CASSPGLAGLYEQYF.

This clone was observed a handful of times. The V call is TRBV23-1, the J call TRBJ2-6; 8 nucleotides agree with TRBD1. TRBV23-1 is an open reading frame, and its role is uncertain. The length of the CDR3 is 19 residues. J was trimmed by 2 bases and V by 3 bases; bases with no gene match: 12. The CDR3 reads CASSHRSDRENTGANVLTF. The CDR3 DNA reads as TGCGCCAGCAGTCACAGGTCGGACAGGGAAAATACTGGGGCCAACGTCCTGACTTTC.

The chain couples TRBV7-9 to TRBJ2-1, with 11 bases fitting TRBD2. The J segment lost 7 bases and the V segment lost 10 bases, leaving 6 bases of the junction unmatched. CDR3 length equals 13 residues. Germline assignment: CDR1 SEHNR and CDR2 FQNEAQ (reference sequence). The CDR3 bases are TGTGCCATCACTAGCGGGAGTTTGAATGAGCAGTTCTTC. Amino acid sequence: CAITSGSLNEQFF.

This clone was counted between two and nine times. The chain uses TRBV7-9 and TRBJ2-7, with unresolved D. Per germline, CDR1 SEHNR and CDR2 FQNEAQ (reference sequence). The CDR3 is made up of 17 amino acids. V was shortened by 5 bases and J by 0 bases, with 20 bases between the two germline ends. The CDR3 DNA reads as TGTGCCAGCAGCCAAATAACAGACGAAACCAGCTCCTACGAGCAGTACTTC. As protein: CASSQITDETSSYEQYF.

This sequence joins TRBV5-6 and TRBJ2-1, with 9 bases that match TRBD2. This CDR3 is 17 amino acids long. Germline values: CDR1 SGHDT, CDR2 YYEEEE. With 2 bases clipped from V and 7 bases from J, the junction kept 13 bases outside the gene matches. CDR3 DNA: TGTGCCAGCAGCTTTCGACCTAGCGGGAACAGATTGAATGAGCAGTTCTTC. Translation gives CASSFRPSGNRLNEQFF.

This clone came up a few times. The chain employs TRBV14 and TRBJ1-1, with TRBD1 as a possible D gene (5 bases). The CDR3 has 13 residues. The V end was cut by 4 bases, the J end by 6 bases, with 12 bases between. The V gene's germline CDR1 is SGHDN and CDR2 FVKESK. In DNA, the CDR3 is TGTGCCAGCAGCCGAGACCGGGGGGCTGAAGCTTTCTTT. It encodes CASSRDRGAEAFF.

As concerns this clone: The identical CDR3 is also encoded by other nucleotide sequences in the sample. The J gene is TRBJ2-7, the V gene TRBV7-2; 11 bases map to TRBD2. Trimming took 1 base from V and 4 from J; bases not matched to a gene: 3. This CDR3 contains 15 residues. Germline V gene lookup returns CDR1 SGHTA and CDR2 FQGNSA. The CDR3 here is CASSLELAGGYEQYF. In nucleotides, the CDR3 is TGTGCCAGCAGCTTAGAGTTAGCGGGAGGGTACGAGCAGTACTTC.